The rows below give T cell receptor beta chains drawn from one sample of a study of blood T cells in healthy people across ages. TCRdb analysed the 5' RACE reads with MiXCR anew, one entry per CDR3 protein. The sample has some 1.7 million distinct CDR3 sequences, roughly 30% seen once. The material sequenced was blood. The receptors derive from a woman aged 25 to 39 in good health. Each CDR3 is given without its conserved first and last residue.

j_gene | len | v_gene | CDR3aa
TRBJ2-1 | 14 | TRBV10-2 | ASRISGRASRGEQF
TRBJ2-3 | 10 | TRBV5-1 | ASSPAQDTQY
TRBJ2-3 | 14 | TRBV7-2 | ASSSEGGAISDTQY
TRBJ2-3 | 12 | TRBV20-1 | SARDQKPPDTQY
TRBJ2-1 | 13 | TRBV2 | ASSASGGAHNEQF
TRBJ2-7 | 13 | TRBV5-1 | ASHKHDRSGYEQY
TRBJ1-2 | 13 | TRBV7-9 | ASSPWTARVDGYT
TRBJ1-5 | 12 | TRBV5-1 | ASSFGEENQPQH
TRBJ2-1 | 13 | TRBV7-9 | ASSLVAGRYNEQF
TRBJ2-3 | 13 | TRBV20-1 | SAPETGDKRDTQY
TRBJ2-4 | 11 | TRBV10-2 | ASRAPADNEQY
TRBJ2-7 | 12 | TRBV11-2 | ASSPGLALYEQY
TRBJ2-7 | 8 | TRBV6-6 | ASRYREQY
TRBJ2-3 | 11 | TRBV6-5 | ASWGQGTDTQY
TRBJ2-1 | 11 | TRBV12-3/TRBV12-4 | ASSLGGGETQF
. | 12 | TRBV3-1 | ASKSQGAMETQY
TRBJ2-5 | 11 | TRBV11-2 | ASSLRGVETQY
TRBJ2-1 | 10 | TRBV30 | ASGRKYNEQF
. | 15 | TRBV27 | ASSGGGAYSSYNEQY
TRBJ2-4 | 11 | TRBV20-1 | SAGGTDKNIQY
TRBJ2-7 | 14 | TRBV2 | ASRAAPGQGTYEQY
TRBJ2-2 | 13 | TRBV7-3 | ASSLFGGVAGELF
TRBJ1-2 | 13 | TRBV27 | ASSSGGGQNYGYT
TRBJ2-7 | 12 | TRBV11-2 | ASSLVGRPYEQY
TRBJ2-3 | 14 | TRBV20-1 | SARLAENQPTDTQY
TRBJ2-1 | 11 | TRBV9 | ASSIGHYNEQF
TRBJ2-1 | 14 | TRBV12-3/TRBV12-4 | ASRFTTSGVPNEQF
TRBJ2-1 | 13 | TRBV3-1 | ASSERLARGNEQF
TRBJ2-5 | 14 | TRBV12-3/TRBV12-4 | ASSFGYGGGSETQY
TRBJ2-5 | 10 | TRBV29-1 | SASTGSETQY
TRBJ1-5 | 14 | TRBV5-1 | ASSPGTGEVGQPQH
TRBJ1-2 | 12 | TRBV28 | ASRNDRDRYGYT
TRBJ2-1 | 14 | TRBV5-1 | ASSSPSSENYNEQF
. | 13 | TRBV12-3/TRBV12-4 | ASTPGGLLTPEQY
TRBJ2-3 | 15 | TRBV9 | ASSPGEVSRSTDTQY
TRBJ2-1 | 12 | TRBV28 | ASSRQLSYNEQF
TRBJ2-7 | 14 | TRBV7-8 | ASSLRHTGTGVEQY
TRBJ1-2 | 13 | TRBV15 | ATSRSLGINYGYT
TRBJ2-3 | 12 | TRBV29-1 | SGDRRSATDTQY